What follows are 28 T cell receptor beta chains derived from one specimen sequenced in a study of blood T cell repertoires in COVID-19. Profiling relied on immunoSEQ multiplex PCR, and the TCRdb table lists in-frame clones only, not all of them. The table shows some 59,000 clones, with 89% occurring only once. The sequencing input was peripheral blood. These TCRs come from a man aged 55 to 70 with acute or convalescent COVID-19.

The rearrangement uses TRBV6-4 and TRBJ1-3, with TRBD1 as a possible D gene (6 bases). The V end was cut by 7 bases, the J end by 0 bases, with 13 bases between. Germline V CDR1 and CDR2: MRHNA, SNTAGT. This CDR3 has 15 amino acids. CDR3 amino acids: CASKGGGTSGNTIYF. CDR3 in DNA: TGTGCCAGCAAGGGAGGGGGAACCTCTGGAAACACCATATATTTT.

This chain links TRBV18 with TRBJ1-3, with 7 bases identical to TRBD1. The V segment lost 2 bases and the J segment 6 bases; nucleotides outside the gene matches: 4. This CDR3 spans 14 amino acids. In germline, CDR1 is KGHSH, CDR2 LQKENI. The CDR3, as DNA: TGTGCCAGCTCACCAAACAGGGGAGAAAACACCATATATTTT. Translated: CASSPNRGENTIYF.

This chain links TRBV6-5 with TRBJ2-7; tentative D call: TRBD1 (5 bases). V was pared by 6 bases and J by 1 base, with 10 bases between. Germline V gives CDR1 MNHEY, CDR2 SVGAGI. The CDR3 runs to 13 residues. The CDR3 sequence: CASRRTFSYEQYF. DNA for the CDR3: TGTGCCAGCAGAAGGACATTTTCCTACGAGCAGTACTTC.

V and J are TRBV2 and TRBJ1-5; TRBD1 agrees at 8 bases. J gave up 4 bases and V 3 bases, and 2 bases lay outside the gene matches. The CDR3 runs to 14 residues. Germline V gene sequence: CDR1 SNHLY, CDR2 FYNNEI. CDR3 nucleotide sequence: TGTGCCAGCAGTGAGTGGACAGGGAATCAGCCCCAGCATTTT. Protein product: CASSEWTGNQPQHF.

The gene calls are TRBV9 and TRBJ2-7; 8 bases match TRBD2. Germline V CDR1 and CDR2: SGDLS, YYNGEE. The CDR3 consists of 16 residues. Trimming removed 3 bases from V and 4 bases from J; junction bases left unmatched: 12. The CDR3: CASSGGTSGGSYEQYF. CDR3 nucleotides: TGTGCCAGCAGCGGGGGTACGAGCGGGGGTTCGTACGAGCAGTACTTC.

V is TRBV12-3 or TRBV12-4 and J is TRBJ1-5; D call uncertain. The V gene lost 3 bases and the J gene lost 6 bases, with 3 bases spanning the gap. CDR3 length: 11 residues. CDR3 bases: TGTGCCAGCAGTTTCAGTCAGCCCCAGCATTTT. Residues: CASSFSQPQHF.

V and J are TRBV6-5 and TRBJ2-2, with a tentative D call TRBD1 (6 bases). Germline CDR1 MNHEY, CDR2 SVGAGI. This CDR3 contains 14 residues. The V end was cut by 11 bases, the J end by 1 base, with 14 bases between. CDR3 amino acids: CAGRPGVNTGELFF. The DNA of the CDR3 is TGTGCCGGACGCCCAGGGGTGAACACCGGGGAGCTGTTTTTT.

The J gene is TRBJ1-1, the V gene TRBV5-1; D remains ambiguous. Germline-derived CDR1 and CDR2 are SGHRS and YFSETQ. V dropped 0 bases and J dropped 5 bases, with 11 bases sitting between them. The CDR3 consists of 14 residues. CDR3 residues: CASSLEQAGTEAFF. Written as DNA, the CDR3 is TGCGCCAGCAGCTTGGAACAAGCGGGGACTGAAGCTTTCTTT.

Concerning this clone itself: One end of the junction is discordant with germline, which a read error may explain. The CDR3, as DNA: TGCGCCAACAGCTTGGCGGTCCCCGACACCGGGGAGCTGTTTTTT. Its translation: CANSLAVPDTGELFF. The chain combines TRBV5-1 with TRBJ2-2; D gene uncertain. Germline CDR1 reads SGHRS; CDR2 reads YFSETQ. The CDR3 contains 15 residues.

This sequence joins TRBV27 and TRBJ2-5; possible D gene TRBD2, 6 bases. Trimming removed 2 bases from V and 0 bases from J, with 22 bases in between. CDR3 length equals 19 residues. The germline V gene has CDR1 MNHEY and CDR2 SMNVEV (reference sequence). CDR3 nucleotides: TGTGCCAGCAGTTTAAGGGGAATTGGGGGAGGAGCAGACCAAGAGACCCAGTACTTC. This sequence encodes CASSLRGIGGGADQETQYF.

The table lists this clone with a count of one. The CDR3 bases are TGTGCCAGCAGCCGTCCGGGACAGTTATACAATGAGCAGTTCTTC. Protein product: CASSRPGQLYNEQFF. The chain joins TRBV3-1 (or the pseudogene TRBV3-2) to TRBJ2-1, with TRBD1 matching 7 bases. Germline V gene lookup returns CDR1 LGHDT and CDR2 YNNKEL (reference sequence). With 4 bases clipped from V and 4 bases from J, the junction kept 7 bases outside the gene matches. The CDR3 sequence is 15 residues long.

The chain recombines TRBV7-9 with TRBJ2-1, with D maybe TRBD1 (5 bases). The V end lost 5 bases, the J end lost 2 bases, and 13 bases lay between the germline ends. The CDR3 extends over 15 amino acids. CDR1 and CDR2 (germline): SEHNR, FQNEAQ (reference sequence). The CDR3 region is CASSRIGDAYNEQFF. CDR3 in DNA: TGTGCCAGCAGCCGGATAGGGGATGCCTACAATGAGCAGTTCTTC. Based on the CDR3 plus reference TRBV7-9 and TRBJ2-1, the full variable domain is DTGVSQNPRHKITKRGQNVTFRCDPISEHNRLYWYRQTLGQGPEFLTYFQNEAQLEKSRLLSDRFSAERPKGSFSTLEIQRTEQGDSAMYLCASSRIGDAYNEQFFGPGTRLTVL.

The chain carries TRBV6-5 and TRBJ2-7; D is unclear. V gave up 6 bases and J gave up 4 bases, with 16 bases separating them. CDR1 is MNHEY and CDR2 is SVGAGI in the germline V gene. The CDR3 is 14 amino acids. As DNA, the CDR3 is TGTGCCAGCAGATCCGACAAGATTTCGTACGAGCAGTACTTC. This translates into CASRSDKISYEQYF.

There are a few counts of this clone. The chain couples TRBV10-3 to TRBJ1-2, with 10 nucleotides matching TRBD1. The CDR3 has 17 amino acids. V lost 6 bases, J lost 1 base, and 11 bases stayed unmatched. CDR1 is ENHRY and CDR2 is SYGVKD in the germline V gene. CDR3 coding DNA: TGTGCCATCAGGCATGGGACAGGGGAGGGGATTAACTATGGCTACACCTTC. Residues: CAIRHGTGEGINYGYTF.

The gene calls are TRBV29-1 and TRBJ1-2, with 8 nucleotides matching TRBD1. CDR3 length: 17 amino acids. Germline CDR1 SQVTM, CDR2 ANQGSEA. The trim removed 0 bases at V and 4 bases at J, leaving 13 bases unmatched. For the CDR3, the DNA is TGCAGCGTTGAAGATTATGGACAGGGATCCGGTATCTATGGCTACACCTTC. Amino acid sequence: CSVEDYGQGSGIYGYTF.

The rearrangement links TRBV5-6 to TRBJ2-7, with 10 positions matching TRBD2. Germline-derived CDR1 and CDR2 are SGHDT and YYEEEE. This CDR3 contains 17 residues. V was pared by 5 bases and J by 3 bases, with 14 bases of the junction left unmatched. The CDR3 reads CASRPPSGGFIDYEQYF. The DNA for the CDR3 is TGTGCCAGCAGACCCCCTAGCGGGGGATTCATTGACTACGAGCAGTACTTC. Full variable domain (missing parts from reference TRBV5-6 and TRBJ2-7): DAGVTQSPTHLIKTRGQQVTLRCSPKSGHDTVSWYQQALGQGPQFIFQYYEEEERQRGNFPDRFSGHQFPNYSSELNVNALLLGDSALYLCASRPPSGGFIDYEQYFGPGTRLTVT.

This clone appeared a single time. The chain links TRBV19 to TRBJ2-6; 8 bases align to TRBD1. The CDR3 runs 16 residues. Trimming took 3 bases from V and 4 from J; bases not matched to a gene: 5. Germline-derived CDR1 and CDR2 are LNHDA and SQIVND (reference sequence). The CDR3 region is CASSMLRGLGANVLTF. CDR3 DNA: TGTGCCAGTAGTATGCTCAGGGGGCTCGGGGCCAACGTCCTGACTTTC.

J is TRBJ1-1 and V is TRBV7-6, with TRBD1 identical over 8 bases. V lost 2 bases, J lost 0 bases, and 5 bases stayed unmatched. The CDR3 length is 16 residues. Per germline, CDR1 SGHVS and CDR2 FNYEAQ. The CDR3 region is CASSLNARGLNTEAFF. The CDR3 coding sequence is TGTGCCAGCAGCTTAAATGCCAGGGGGCTGAACACTGAAGCTTTCTTT.

The chain combines TRBV6-4 with TRBJ1-4, with a possible D match to TRBD1 (6 bases). The CDR3 runs 16 residues. Germline V gene sequence: CDR1 MRHNA, CDR2 SNTAGT. Between the trimmed V and J ends, which lost 4 bases and 0 bases, there was a span of 12 bases. The CDR3 DNA follows: TGTGCCAGCAGTGGGCATCAGGGGACAACTAATGAAAAACTGTTTTTT. Amino acids: CASSGHQGTTNEKLFF.

The chain links TRBV9 to TRBJ2-7; 10 bases agree with TRBD1. The junction had 8 bases not matched to a gene; V was cut back by 5 bases and J by 3 bases. From germline, CDR1 is SGDLS and CDR2 YYNGEE. This CDR3 is 15 amino acids long. In nucleotides, the CDR3 is TGTGCCAGCAGGGCCGGGACAGGGGCCCTCTACGAGCAGTACTTC. Translating it yields CASRAGTGALYEQYF.

The chain joins TRBV11-2 to TRBJ1-2; D might be TRBD1 (5 bases). The V end was cut by 4 bases, the J end by 4 bases, with 16 bases between. CDR3 size: 15 residues. The germline V gene encodes CDR1 SGHAT and CDR2 FQNNGV. CDR3 DNA sequence: TGTGCCAGCAGCTCGATAGGACATATCTCCTATGGCTACACCTTC. Protein product: CASSSIGHISYGYTF.

This rearrangement joins TRBV10-3 to TRBJ1-2, with 9 bases that match TRBD1. Germline loops: CDR1 ENHRY, CDR2 SYGVKD. This CDR3 region has 15 residues. J lost 8 bases, V lost 2 bases, and 9 bases had no gene match. The CDR3 nucleotides are TGTGCCATCAGTGAGGAAAGCCGACAGGGGGGCGGCTACACCTTC. It codes for CAISEESRQGGGYTF.

The chain carries TRBV27 and TRBJ1-1, with 9 bases aligning to TRBD1. In germline, CDR1 is MNHEY, CDR2 SMNVEV (reference sequence). V trimming: 7 bases; J trimming: 0 bases; junction bases outside the gene matches: 6. The CDR3 consists of 15 residues. CDR3 protein: CASTLGTGLNTEAFF. The CDR3, as DNA: TGTGCCAGCACCTTAGGGACAGGGCTGAACACTGAAGCTTTCTTT.

V usage is TRBV2 and J usage is TRBJ1-1; D not certain. The germline gives CDR1 SNHLY, CDR2 FYNNEI. V gave up 4 bases and J gave up 3 bases, with 12 bases separating them. The CDR3 length is 14 residues. The chain's CDR3 is CASSGTEGYTEAFF. CDR3 nucleotide sequence: TGTGCCAGCAGTGGAACCGAGGGATACACTGAAGCTTTCTTT.

The chain joins TRBV7-9 to TRBJ1-5; D call uncertain. The germline V gene encodes CDR1 SEHNR and CDR2 FQNEAQ (reference sequence). The V end lost 5 bases, the J end lost 2 bases, and 16 bases lay between the germline ends. CDR3 length equals 16 residues. In nucleotides, the CDR3 is TGTGCCAGCAGCCCGCCCTGGAACGAGGGCAATCAGCCCCAGCATTTT. This gives the protein CASSPPWNEGNQPQHF. The full variable domain, in which reference TRBV7-9 and TRBJ1-5 provide the parts outside the CDR3, is DTGVSQNPRHKITKRGQNVTFRCDPISEHNRLYWYRQTLGQGPEFLTYFQNEAQLEKSRLLSDRFSAERPKGSFSTLEIQRTEQGDSAMYLCASSPPWNEGNQPQHFGDGTRLSIL.

V gene TRBV6-5 combines with J gene TRBJ2-7; D not resolved. Trimming took 8 bases from V and 1 from J, leaving 12 bases between them. The CDR3 runs to 13 residues. The germline V gene has CDR1 MNHEY and CDR2 SVGAGI. CDR3 amino acids: CASGPSGSYEQYF. Here the CDR3 DNA reads TGTGCCAGCGGGCCCTCAGGATCCTACGAGCAGTACTTC.

This clone turned up a few times. The V and J genes are TRBV4-2 and TRBJ1-2; unclear D gene. The germline V gene encodes CDR1 LGHNA and CDR2 YNFKEQ. The CDR3 extends over 16 amino acids. V lost 2 bases to trimming and J lost 1 base, with 14 bases between them. The CDR3 loop reads CASSQRRVAGNYGYTF. DNA for the CDR3: TGTGCCAGCAGCCAACGAAGAGTGGCGGGTAACTATGGCTACACCTTC.

The rearrangement links TRBV28 to TRBJ1-2; tentative D call: TRBD1 (5 bases). There are 14 residues in the CDR3. Looked up from germline, CDR1 is MDHEN and CDR2 is SYDVKM. With 7 bases removed from V and 4 bases from J, the gap between germline ends came to 16 bases. As DNA, the CDR3 is TGTGCCAGCACCTCGATGCCCGACAGCTATGGCTACACCTTC. Protein: CASTSMPDSYGYTF.